The next 21 T cell receptor beta chains were all read from a single sample in a study of T cells after yellow fever vaccination. One entry per CDR3 protein results from TCRdb running MiXCR on the 5' RACE reads. The repertoire includes 450,000 to 550,000 distinct CDR3 sequences, 20% to 25% of them detected once, and around 17% sits in the top ten. The sequencing here drew on PBMCs, taken roughly 20 days after the first yellow fever vaccination. All receptors derive from a young man who received the YFV17D yellow fever vaccine.

This clonotype has at least ten counts. V and J are TRBV20-1 and TRBJ2-1, with 13 bases fitting TRBD2. The CDR3 consists of 14 residues. CDR1 DFQATT and CDR2 SNEGSKA come from the germline V gene (reference sequence). V was clipped by 6 bases and J by 7 bases; unmatched bases: 6. Written as DNA, the CDR3 is TGCAGTGCAGACACTAGCGGGGGGGCTAATGAGCAGTTCTTC. Residues: CSADTSGGANEQFF.

The chain is built from TRBV7-2 and TRBJ2-7; D uncertain. CDR1 and CDR2 (germline): SGHTA, FQGNSA. The V end was cut by 1 base, the J end by 2 bases, with 15 bases between. The CDR3 is 16 amino acids. The CDR3 nucleotides are TGTGCCAGCAGCTTAGTAATCGAGAAACAGCCCTACGAGCAGTACTTC. Encoded protein: CASSLVIEKQPYEQYF. Together with reference TRBV7-2 and TRBJ2-7, the CDR3 gives the full variable domain: GAGVSQSPSNKVTEKGKDVELRCDPISGHTALYWYRQSLGQGLEFLIYFQGNSAPDKSGLPSDRFSAERTGGSVSTLTIQRTQQEDSAVYLCASSLVIEKQPYEQYFGPGTRLTVT.

This clonotype has a handful of counts. V gene TRBV12-3 or TRBV12-4 combines with J gene TRBJ2-7, with TRBD1 as a possible D gene (5 bases). V lost 6 bases and J 3 bases, leaving 9 bases between the germline ends. CDR3 length equals 12 residues. The chain's CDR3 is CASRIRGYEQYF. DNA of the CDR3: TGTGCCAGCAGAATTAGGGGCTACGAGCAGTACTTC.

This rearrangement joins TRBV29-1 to TRBJ1-2, with 8 bases that match TRBD1. The trim removed 4 bases at V and 3 bases at J, leaving 7 bases unmatched. CDR1 and CDR2 (germline): SQVTM, ANQGSEA. CDR3 length equals 14 residues. The CDR3 DNA reads as TGCAGCGTTGGATCGGACAGGGATGACTATGGCTACACCTTC. Protein: CSVGSDRDDYGYTF. Drawing the rest from reference TRBV29-1 and TRBJ1-2, the complete variable domain is SAVISQKPSRDICQRGTSLTIQCQVDSQVTMMFWYRQQPGQSLTLIATANQGSEATYESGFVIDKFPISRPNLTFSTLTVSNMSPEDSSIYLCSVGSDRDDYGYTFGSGTRLTVV.

The chain employs TRBV6-6 and TRBJ2-5; 9 bases match TRBD2. CDR3 length: 13 residues. After removal of 8 bases from V and 4 bases from J, the junction contained 5 bases not matched to a gene. In germline, CDR1 is MNHNY, CDR2 SVGAGI (reference sequence). The CDR3 loop is CASAGGGAETQYF. CDR3 coding DNA: TGTGCCAGCGCTGGCGGGGGGGCAGAGACCCAGTACTTC.

This clonotype turned up a few times. The chain uses TRBV29-1 and TRBJ2-5; D is uncertain. Germline loops: CDR1 SQVTM, CDR2 ANQGSEA. V was trimmed by 4 bases and J by 2 bases, leaving 14 bases between them. CDR3 length: 14 amino acids. As DNA, the CDR3 is TGCAGCGTTGGACACGGGCAGCAGCAAGAGACCCAGTACTTC. As protein: CSVGHGQQQETQYF.

The rearrangement links TRBV7-9 to TRBJ2-2, with TRBD1 identical over 8 bases. V dropped 2 bases and J dropped 5; count of bases not matched to a gene: 10. Germline-derived CDR1 and CDR2 are SEHNR and FQNEAQ (reference sequence). The CDR3 extends over 17 amino acids. Here the CDR3 DNA reads TGTGCCAGCAGCTTAATTCCAGGGGGCGACGGGACCGGGGAGCTGTTTTTT. It codes for CASSLIPGGDGTGELFF.

This clonotype was picked up a small number of times. The chain is built from TRBV4-1 and TRBJ1-1; D is unclear. CDR3 length: 14 amino acids. The germline V gene has CDR1 MGHRA and CDR2 YSYEKL. The ends were cut back, 1 base at V and 0 bases at J, with 6 bases in the middle. CDR3 nucleotides: TGCGCCAGCAGCCAAGGGTGGCTGAACACTGAAGCTTTCTTT. Translation gives CASSQGWLNTEAFF.

This clonotype has a handful of counts. The chain uses TRBV9 and TRBJ2-1, with D possibly matching TRBD2 (7 bases). The CDR3 spans 16 residues. Germline loops: CDR1 SGDLS, CDR2 YYNGEE. Trimming left V 0 bases short and J 4 bases short, with 14 bases between. The CDR3 region has the DNA TGTGCCAGCAGCGTAGCTGGGGGGGCCCGTTACAATGAGCAGTTCTTC. This translates into CASSVAGGARYNEQFF. Full variable domain (rest looked up from reference TRBV9 and TRBJ2-1): DSGVTQTPKHLITATGQRVTLRCSPRSGDLSVYWYQQSLDQGLQFLIQYYNGEERAKGNILERFSAQQFPDLHSELNLSSLELGDSALYFCASSVAGGARYNEQFFGPGTRLTVL.

The chain carries TRBV7-9 and TRBJ1-2; possibly TRBD1 for D (5 bases). Germline V gives CDR1 SEHNR, CDR2 FQNEAQ (reference sequence). V was shortened by 0 bases and J by 5 bases, with 10 bases between the two germline ends. This CDR3 is 14 amino acids long. The CDR3 DNA sequence: TGTGCCAGCAGCTTAGCAGAACCAGGGTATGGCTACACCTTC. As protein: CASSLAEPGYGYTF.

This clonotype was detected a few times. The chain recombines TRBV7-8 with TRBJ2-3, with 7 bases that match TRBD1. The CDR3 extends over 14 amino acids. Germline assignment: CDR1 SGHVS and CDR2 FQNEAQ. After removal of 4 bases from V and 4 bases from J, the junction contained 5 bases not matched to a gene. The CDR3 nucleotides are TGTGCCAGCAGCTCTGAGGGGGCCCCAGATACGCAGTATTTT. Residues: CASSSEGAPDTQYF.

This clonotype was found a few times. The chain carries TRBV30 and TRBJ2-7, with 7 bases lining up with TRBD1. The germline CDR1 and CDR2 sequences are GTSNPN and SVGIG (reference sequence). V dropped 4 bases and J dropped 1; count of bases not matched to a gene: 4. CDR3 length: 13 amino acids. This CDR3 reads CAWTLQGSYEQYF. CDR3 DNA: TGTGCCTGGACATTACAGGGGTCCTACGAGCAGTACTTC.

The V gene is TRBV6-2 or TRBV6-3, the J gene TRBJ1-4; 7 bases match TRBD1. With 5 bases clipped from V and 8 bases from J, the junction kept 11 bases outside the gene matches. CDR1 and CDR2 (germline): MNHEY, SVGEGT. The CDR3 spans 15 residues. The CDR3 nucleotides are TGTGCCAGCAGTCCCGGGACAGCGGAAAGCGAAAAACTGTTTTTT. As protein: CASSPGTAESEKLFF.

The rearrangement uses TRBV25-1 and TRBJ2-1, with D perhaps matching TRBD1 (6 bases). In germline, CDR1 is MGHDK, CDR2 SYGVNS. This CDR3 is 13 amino acids long. The germline V and J ends were trimmed by 7 bases and 5 bases, with 12 bases remaining between them. CDR3 in DNA: TGTGCCAGCACCAGGGCAGGGGACAATGAGCAGTTCTTC. Translation: CASTRAGDNEQFF.

A few counts support this clonotype. This rearrangement joins TRBV30 to TRBJ2-3, with 10 bases that match TRBD2. The germline V gene encodes CDR1 GTSNPN and CDR2 SVGIG (reference sequence). Trimming took 4 bases from V and 3 from J; bases not matched to a gene: 16. The CDR3 covers 18 residues. CDR3: CAWTSKRGGLGWTDTQYF. The CDR3 nucleotides read TGTGCCTGGACCTCTAAGCGGGGGGGCTTAGGTTGGACAGATACGCAGTATTTT.

The chain is built from TRBV20-1 and TRBJ1-1; TRBD1 matches at 9 bases. Germline CDR1 DFQATT, CDR2 SNEGSKA (reference sequence). The CDR3 runs to 15 residues. The CDR3 is CSPEASGQGNTEAFF. In DNA form, the CDR3 reads TGCAGCCCGGAGGCGTCGGGACAGGGAAACACTGAAGCTTTCTTT.

This clonotype has ten or more counts. CDR3 DNA: TGTGCCAGCAGTTTGGGACAGGGTTCCGAGCAGTACGTC. This sequence encodes CASSLGQGSEQYV. V gene TRBV12-3 or TRBV12-4 combines with J gene TRBJ2-7, with 9 bases that match TRBD1. The CDR3 sequence is 13 residues long. With 3 bases clipped from V and 6 bases from J, the junction kept 3 bases outside the gene matches.

The chain combines TRBV6-5 with TRBJ2-5; 7 bases match TRBD2. The CDR3 loop spans 14 amino acids. Germline V gene data show CDR1 as MNHEY and CDR2 as SVGAGI. V dropped 1 base and J dropped 2; count of bases not matched to a gene: 1. CDR3 in amino acids: CASSYLGLQETQYF. DNA for the CDR3: TGTGCCAGCAGTTACTTGGGACTACAAGAGACCCAGTACTTC.

This clonotype was detected once. This chain links TRBV5-5 with TRBJ2-1; D remains ambiguous. Germline V gene sequence: CDR1 SGHKS, CDR2 YYEKEE (reference sequence). Trimming took 4 bases from V and 0 from J, leaving 11 bases between them. The CDR3 length is 15 residues. This CDR3 is CASSPRRSSYNEQFF. CDR3 bases: TGTGCCAGCAGCCCCCGGCGAAGCTCCTACAATGAGCAGTTCTTC.

V usage is TRBV20-1 and J usage is TRBJ2-5; D may be TRBD1 (5 bases). The germline V and J ends were trimmed by 6 bases and 1 base, with 12 bases remaining between them. The CDR3 has 13 residues. CDR1 and CDR2 from the germline V gene are DFQATT and SNEGSKA (reference sequence). The CDR3 DNA follows: TGCAGTGCGGGCCGACAGAGCCAAGAGACCCAGTACTTC. This sequence encodes CSAGRQSQETQYF.

The table lists this clonotype with a few counts. The chain recombines TRBV7-9 with TRBJ1-1; tentatively, D is TRBD1 (5 bases). Looked up from germline, CDR1 is SEHNR and CDR2 is FQNEAQ (reference sequence). V gave up 3 bases and J gave up 3 bases, with 11 bases separating them. CDR3 length: 14 residues. This CDR3 is CASSFPQGYTEAFF. The CDR3 DNA sequence: TGTGCCAGCAGCTTTCCGCAGGGCTACACTGAAGCTTTCTTT.